The 32 T cell receptor beta chains reported below all come from one sample, sequenced in a study of shared clonotypes between healthy human individuals (dated by TCRdb to between 2020 and 2021). The method behind the library was the immunoSEQ multiplex PCR assay. What TCRdb holds here is the immuneACCESS table cut down to in-frame rearrangements. Part of the clones is not present; checked against another copy, under half of the missing clones reflect an unresolved V gene, and the others are unexplained. The sample records about 110,000 clones, about 67% of which are singletons. Just under 25% of the sample is in the top ten clones. Input material: memory CD8+ T cells sorted from blood. The cell subset or site label of this sample denotes: CD45RO+ cells pooled with CCR7-negative TemRA cells. The source of these receptors is a woman aged 25 to 39 in good health.

The chain couples TRBV5-1 to TRBJ1-1; D is possibly TRBD1 (6 bases). The germline V gene encodes CDR1 SGHRS and CDR2 YFSETQ. The length of the CDR3 is 13 residues. Deletions cut 4 bases from V and 2 bases from J, with 9 bases between. The CDR3 sequence is CASSIGGNTEAFF. CDR3 coding DNA: TGCGCCAGCAGCATAGGGGGAAACACTGAAGCTTTCTTT.

This chain connects TRBV5-4 to TRBJ1-1; maybe TRBD1 (5 bases). The germline V gene encodes CDR1 SGHNT and CDR2 YYREEE (reference sequence). The V and J ends lost 2 bases and 11 bases respectively, with 10 bases between them. This CDR3 has 11 amino acids. The DNA for the CDR3 is TGTGCCAGCAGCTTTGTAGGGGATGCTTTCTTT. Encoded protein: CASSFVGDAFF.

The chain has TRBV6-6 and TRBJ1-2; 7 bases line up with TRBD1. V lost 2 bases, J lost 4 bases, and 7 bases stayed unmatched. There are 15 residues in the CDR3. Germline CDR1 reads MNHNY; CDR2 reads SVGAGI (reference sequence). Here the CDR3 DNA reads TGTGCCAGCAGTTACGAAGGGACAGCCTTCTATGGCTACACCTTC. Translation: CASSYEGTAFYGYTF.

This clone occurred a few times. V and J are TRBV7-9 and TRBJ1-1, with 10 nucleotides matching TRBD1. V lost 5 bases and J lost 6; bases outside the gene matches: 6. CDR1 and CDR2 (germline): SEHNR, FQNEAQ (reference sequence). The CDR3 spans 14 residues. DNA of the CDR3: TGTGCCAGCAGCCAAACGGGACAGGGGTCTGAAGCTTTCTTT. This codes for CASSQTGQGSEAFF. Filled out from reference TRBV7-9 and TRBJ1-1, the complete variable domain reads DTGVSQNPRHKITKRGQNVTFRCDPISEHNRLYWYRQTLGQGPEFLTYFQNEAQLEKSRLLSDRFSAERPKGSFSTLEIQRTEQGDSAMYLCASSQTGQGSEAFFGQGTRLTVV.

CDR3 bases: TGTGCCAGCGGGGACAGTGTGGGTACTGAAGCTTTCTTT. Its translation is CASGDSVGTEAFF. This chain connects TRBV6-1 to TRBJ1-1; 7 bases match TRBD1. The CDR3 has 13 residues. Losses at the gene ends were 8 bases for V and 5 bases for J; bases not matched to a gene: 8. Germline V lookup: CDR1 MNHNS, CDR2 SASEGT.

This clone was seen a handful of times. Other DNA sequences in this sample translate to the same CDR3. CDR3 DNA sequence: TGCGCCAGCAGCCAAGAGGAGAGCAATCAGCCCCAGCATTTT. It translates to CASSQEESNQPQHF. The chain links TRBV4-1 to TRBJ1-5, with D uncertain. The V gene's germline CDR1 is MGHRA and CDR2 YSYEKL. The CDR3 is made up of 14 amino acids. V gave up 0 bases and J gave up 1 base, with 4 bases separating them.

This chain uses TRBV7-9 with TRBJ2-2; tentative D call: TRBD1 (5 bases). This CDR3 spans 15 amino acids. Per germline, CDR1 SEHNR and CDR2 FQNEAQ (reference sequence). The V and J ends lost 4 bases and 2 bases respectively, with 11 bases between them. CDR3: CASSSGQENTGELFF. The DNA for the CDR3 is TGTGCCAGCAGCTCAGGGCAGGAAAACACCGGGGAGCTGTTTTTT.

The CDR3 spells CASSLVFMYGGRGYTF. CDR3 bases: TGTGCCAGCAGCTTAGTCTTCATGTACGGGGGAAGGGGCTACACCTTC. V and J are TRBV7-9 and TRBJ1-2, with a tentative D call TRBD1 (5 bases). Germline assignment: CDR1 SEHNR and CDR2 FQNEAQ (reference sequence). The CDR3 is 16 amino acids. V gave up 1 base and J gave up 8 bases, with 20 bases separating them.

This clone was counted once. This clone may be a read error of a much larger clone one base away. Other nucleotide sequences in the sample specify the same CDR3. The rearrangement joins TRBV27 to TRBJ2-5; 8 bases match TRBD2. Germline values: CDR1 MNHEY, CDR2 SMNVEV (reference sequence). The CDR3 consists of 14 residues. V was pared by 5 bases and J by 4 bases, with 6 bases of the junction left unmatched. CDR3 in amino acids: CASSPGTRGETQYF. As DNA, the CDR3 is TGTGCCAGCAGTCCAGGGACTAGGGGAGAGACCCAGTACTTC.

The V and J genes are TRBV9 and TRBJ1-2, with 9 bases identical to TRBD1. V lost 4 bases, J lost 4 bases, and 11 bases stayed unmatched. This CDR3 contains 16 residues. Looked up from germline, CDR1 is SGDLS and CDR2 is YYNGEE. For the CDR3, the DNA is TGTGCCAGCAGCACAATGGGACAGGGAGGGTCCTATGGCTACACCTTC. Its protein is CASSTMGQGGSYGYTF.

The chain recombines TRBV28 with TRBJ1-2; D uncertain. The germline CDR1 and CDR2 sequences are MDHEN and SYDVKM. This CDR3 has 13 residues. V lost 5 bases to trimming and J lost 7 bases, with 14 bases between them. CDR3 in DNA: TGTGCCAGCAGTATACACATGGCGGCTGGCTACACCTTC. It translates to CASSIHMAAGYTF.

This chain uses TRBV9 with TRBJ2-7; the match to TRBD2 covers 7 bases. The CDR3 runs 15 residues. J was trimmed by 5 bases and V by 2 bases; bases with no gene match: 10. Germline CDR1 reads SGDLS; CDR2 reads YYNGEE. CDR3 in DNA: TGTGCCAGCAGCGTCTTAGCGGGTGCGCTCGACGAGCAGTACTTC. Translating it yields CASSVLAGALDEQYF.

The rearrangement joins TRBV4-1 to TRBJ1-2, with D tentatively TRBD1 (5 bases). The CDR3 length is 15 residues. Germline CDR1 and CDR2: MGHRA and YSYEKL. The V end was cut by 6 bases, the J end by 8 bases, with 22 bases between. CDR3 nucleotides: TGCGCCAGCAGTCATTGGGTGACCCGGGGCGGCGGCTACACCTTC. Translation: CASSHWVTRGGGYTF.

The chain carries TRBV27 and TRBJ1-5; D unclear. Germline loops: CDR1 MNHEY, CDR2 SMNVEV (reference sequence). The CDR3 consists of 13 residues. V was pared by 5 bases and J by 3 bases, with 8 bases between. The CDR3 DNA reads TGTGCCAGCAGTCCTAACGCCAATCAGCCCCAGCATTTT. Translated: CASSPNANQPQHF.

The V and J genes are TRBV19 and TRBJ2-2; the match to TRBD2 covers 12 bases. Germline trimming cut 10 bases from V and 4 bases from J; bases unmatched to any gene: 13. Per the germline V gene, CDR1 is LNHDA and CDR2 is SQIVND (reference sequence). This CDR3 is 17 amino acids long. As DNA, the CDR3 is TGTGCCAATTATGGGCTAGCGGGAGGGCACGGCACCGGGGAGCTGTTTTTT. Translated: CANYGLAGGHGTGELFF.

V usage is TRBV28 and J usage is TRBJ2-7; 9 positions agree with TRBD1. This CDR3 is 15 amino acids long. V dropped 4 bases and J dropped 0; count of bases not matched to a gene: 4. Germline V gives CDR1 MDHEN, CDR2 SYDVKM. The CDR3 bases are TGTGCCAGCAGTTGGGACAGGGAGGCCTCCTACGAGCAGTACTTC. Protein: CASSWDREASYEQYF.

This clone was counted only a few times. The V call is TRBV7-2, the J call TRBJ2-7, with 8 bases matching TRBD1. Trimming cost V 4 bases and J 3 bases; bases outside gene matches: 8. CDR3 length: 15 residues. In germline, CDR1 is SGHTA, CDR2 FQGNSA. CDR3 bases: TGTGCCAGCAGCTCTCGGACAGGGCGGGTCTACGAGCAGTACTTC. Translated: CASSSRTGRVYEQYF.

The chain couples TRBV5-1 to TRBJ2-1, with 7 positions matching TRBD2. The V gene's germline CDR1 is SGHRS and CDR2 YFSETQ. This CDR3 spans 17 amino acids. V shed 2 bases and J 0 bases; nucleotides not matched to a gene: 8. The CDR3 spells CASSFGRGRSSYNEQFF. The DNA for the CDR3 is TGCGCCAGCAGCTTCGGTCGCGGGAGAAGCTCCTACAATGAGCAGTTCTTC. Drawing the rest from reference TRBV5-1 and TRBJ2-1, the complete variable domain is KAGVTQTPRYLIKTRGQQVTLSCSPISGHRSVSWYQQTPGQGLQFLFEYFSETQRNKGNFPGRFSGRQFSNSRSEMNVSTLELGDSALYLCASSFGRGRSSYNEQFFGPGTRLTVL.

The V gene is TRBV9, the J gene TRBJ2-1, with D unresolved. The CDR3 covers 12 residues. Trimming removed 4 bases from V and 7 bases from J, with 9 bases in between. Germline V CDR1 and CDR2: SGDLS, YYNGEE. CDR3 residues: CASSPGRNEQFF. The CDR3 DNA reads TGTGCCAGCAGCCCCGGTAGAAATGAGCAGTTCTTC. The full variable domain, rest sourced from reference TRBV9 and TRBJ2-1, is DSGVTQTPKHLITATGQRVTLRCSPRSGDLSVYWYQQSLDQGLQFLIQYYNGEERAKGNILERFSAQQFPDLHSELNLSSLELGDSALYFCASSPGRNEQFFGPGTRLTVL.

The chain employs TRBV7-8 and TRBJ2-3, with 8 bases that match TRBD2. Germline CDR1 is SGHVS and CDR2 is FQNEAQ. The CDR3 has 15 residues. J gave up 2 bases and V 5 bases, and 6 bases lay outside the gene matches. The CDR3 region is CASSPAGGYTDTQYF. The CDR3 nucleotides are TGTGCCAGCAGCCCTGCGGGGGGATACACAGATACGCAGTATTTT.

The V and J genes are TRBV4-2 and TRBJ2-6, with unresolved D. Trimming took 5 bases from V and 0 from J, leaving 8 bases between them. This CDR3 has 15 residues. Germline lookup yields CDR1 LGHNA and CDR2 YNFKEQ. CDR3 nucleotides: TGTGCCAGCAGCTTGTCGTCCTCTGGGGCCAACGTCCTGACTTTC. Translated, it gives CASSLSSSGANVLTF.

The chain uses TRBV10-3 and TRBJ2-7, with D possibly TRBD1 on 5 matching bases. This CDR3 region has 11 residues. CDR1 ENHRY and CDR2 SYGVKD come from the germline V gene. Trimming took 9 bases from V and 3 from J, leaving 9 bases between them. The CDR3 region has the DNA TGTGCCATACGGACATACTACGAGCAGTACTTC. Protein: CAIRTYYEQYF.

This chain uses TRBV7-2 with TRBJ2-4; no clear D. V was pared by 5 bases and J by 8 bases, with 16 bases between. CDR1 and CDR2 from the germline V gene are SGHTA and FQGNSA. The CDR3 runs to 14 residues. The chain's CDR3 is CASSPLTTRYIQYF. The DNA for the CDR3 is TGTGCCAGCAGCCCTCTAACTACCCGGTACATTCAGTACTTC. The whole variable domain, filled in from reference TRBV7-2 and TRBJ2-4, reads GAGVSQSPSNKVTEKGKDVELRCDPISGHTALYWYRQSLGQGLEFLIYFQGNSAPDKSGLPSDRFSAERTGGSVSTLTIQRTQQEDSAVYLCASSPLTTRYIQYFGAGTRLSVL.

The rearrangement uses TRBV27 and TRBJ2-5; 7 bases are a match to TRBD2. This CDR3 contains 16 residues. Per germline, CDR1 MNHEY and CDR2 SMNVEV (reference sequence). The junction had 10 bases not matched to a gene; V was cut back by 1 base and J by 5 bases. The DNA of the CDR3 is TGTGCCAGCAGTTTATGGGGGAGGGGTGTTCGGGAGACCCAGTACTTC. Protein product: CASSLWGRGVRETQYF.

CDR3 sequence (DNA): TGTGCCAGCAGTGATCGGACGGATGGCTACACCTTC. Protein sequence: CASSDRTDGYTF. The chain uses TRBV28 and TRBJ1-2; unclear D gene. The germline V and J ends were trimmed by 5 bases and 6 bases, with 10 bases remaining between them. Looked up from germline, CDR1 is MDHEN and CDR2 is SYDVKM. The CDR3 is 12 residues long.

The V gene is TRBV6-6, the J gene TRBJ2-5, with 7 bases matching TRBD2. CDR1 is MNHNY and CDR2 is SVGAGI in the germline V gene (reference sequence). This CDR3 spans 14 amino acids. Trimming removed 2 bases from V and 3 bases from J; junction bases left unmatched: 3. CDR3 sequence: CASSYTLAEETQYF. CDR3 coding DNA: TGTGCCAGCAGTTACACGCTAGCGGAAGAGACCCAGTACTTC.

CDR3 sequence (DNA): TGCGCCAGCAGCCCCGTGGGACAGCGCTACACTGAAGCTTTCTTT. Protein sequence: CASSPVGQRYTEAFF. The chain joins TRBV4-1 to TRBJ1-1, with TRBD1 identical over 7 bases. Germline V gives CDR1 MGHRA, CDR2 YSYEKL. Unmatched junction bases numbered 8, after V lost 4 bases and J lost 3 bases. The CDR3 spans 15 residues.

V gene TRBV19 combines with J gene TRBJ1-2; TRBD1 aligns across 7 bases. The CDR3 has 14 amino acids. V gave up 3 bases and J gave up 4 bases; unmatched junction bases: 5. CDR1 is LNHDA and CDR2 is SQIVND in the germline V gene (reference sequence). CDR3 loop: CASSIFAGGYGYTF. CDR3 DNA sequence: TGTGCCAGTAGTATTTTTGCAGGGGGCTATGGCTACACCTTC.

The V call is TRBV29-1, the J call TRBJ1-2; the D is unclear. Trimming removed 2 bases from V and 5 bases from J, with 21 bases in between. This CDR3 spans 16 amino acids. CDR1 is SQVTM, CDR2 ANQGSEA, per germline. The chain's CDR3 is CSVETPTAPLLYGYTF. The DNA of the CDR3 is TGCAGCGTTGAAACCCCCACGGCCCCTCTTTTATATGGCTACACCTTC.

The rearrangement joins TRBV29-1 to TRBJ2-7; D not resolved. V lost 7 bases and J lost 0, with 7 bases in between. The CDR3 covers 11 residues. CDR1 SQVTM and CDR2 ANQGSEA come from the germline V gene. The CDR3 DNA reads as TGCAGCGGCGTTTTCTCCTACGAGCAGTACTTC. Translated, it gives CSGVFSYEQYF.

The rearrangement links TRBV7-6 to TRBJ1-1; no definite D call. V was trimmed by 0 bases and J by 6 bases, leaving 8 bases between them. The CDR3 contains 13 residues. Germline V lookup: CDR1 SGHVS, CDR2 FNYEAQ. The CDR3 DNA reads as TGTGCCAGCAGCTTAGCGTTTGGGGCTGAAGCTTTCTTT. Residues: CASSLAFGAEAFF. The full variable domain, in which reference TRBV7-6 and TRBJ1-1 provide the parts outside the CDR3, is GAGVSQSPRYKVTKRGQDVALRCDPISGHVSLYWYRQALGQGPEFLTYFNYEAQQDKSGLPNDRFSAERPEGSISTLTIQRTEQRDSAMYRCASSLAFGAEAFFGQGTRLTVV.

The chain employs TRBV7-9 and TRBJ1-2; D might be TRBD1 (6 bases). Looked up from germline, CDR1 is SEHNR and CDR2 is FQNEAQ (reference sequence). The CDR3 runs 13 residues. Trimming stripped 3 bases from V and 5 bases from J, with 10 bases between. Here the CDR3 reads CASSFSGVYGYTF. In nucleotides, the CDR3 is TGTGCCAGCAGCTTCTCAGGGGTGTATGGCTACACCTTC. Full variable domain (remainder filled in from reference TRBV7-9 and TRBJ1-2): DTGVSQNPRHKITKRGQNVTFRCDPISEHNRLYWYRQTLGQGPEFLTYFQNEAQLEKSRLLSDRFSAERPKGSFSTLEIQRTEQGDSAMYLCASSFSGVYGYTFGSGTRLTVV.